A selection of T cell receptor beta chains follows, all from one sample in a study of blood T cell repertoires in COVID-19. Measured with immunoSEQ multiplex PCR; TCRdb has only the in-frame clones, and not every one. This sample yields roughly 200,000 clones, of which approximately 90% are seen a single time; about 22% belongs to the top ten. Sequencing was performed on peripheral blood. The receptor set was obtained from a man between 60 and 75 years old with active or convalescent COVID-19. The CDR3 runs from the conserved cysteine through the conserved F or W. D genes are given only for firm matches. A row's size may be missing; if present it is once, few, many or a size class.

clone size: .
V gene: TRBV4-2
CDR3 length: 17
D gene: TRBD2
J gene: TRBJ2-5
CDR3 protein: CASRVGTSGGAEETQYF
CDR3 DNA: TGTGCCAGTAGAGTGGGGACTAGCGGGGGGGCGGAAGAGACCCAGTACTTC

clone size: once
V gene: TRBV12-3/TRBV12-4
CDR3 length: 13
D gene: .
J gene: TRBJ1-1
CDR3 protein: CASSPYSGTEAFF
CDR3 DNA: TGTGCCAGCAGCCCCTACAGCGGCACTGAAGCTTTCTTT

clone size: .
V gene: TRBV6-5
CDR3 length: 14
D gene: TRBD1
J gene: TRBJ1-2
CDR3 protein: CASSLQGAGNGYTF
CDR3 DNA: TGTGCCAGCAGTCTACAGGGGGCGGGAAATGGCTACACCTTC

clone size: .
V gene: TRBV9
CDR3 length: 14
D gene: TRBD1
J gene: TRBJ2-4
CDR3 protein: CASSVEGQKNIQYF
CDR3 DNA: TGTGCCAGCAGCGTAGAGGGACAGAAAAACATTCAGTACTTC

clone size: .
V gene: TRBV18
CDR3 length: 16
D gene: TRBD2
J gene: TRBJ2-2
CDR3 protein: CASSPLRGGLTGELFF
CDR3 DNA: TGTGCCAGCTCACCCCTCCGGGGGGGCCTCACCGGGGAGCTGTTTTTT

clone size: .
V gene: TRBV29-1
CDR3 length: 11
D gene: .
J gene: TRBJ1-4
CDR3 protein: CSVAKKEKLFF
CDR3 DNA: TGCAGCGTTGCTAAAAAGGAAAAACTGTTTTTT

clone size: .
V gene: TRBV5-5
CDR3 length: 13
D gene: .
J gene: TRBJ1-2
CDR3 protein: CASSLNILEGYTF
CDR3 DNA: TGTGCCAGCAGCTTGAACATCCTAGAGGGCTACACCTTC

clone size: .
V gene: TRBV5-4
CDR3 length: 16
D gene: .
J gene: TRBJ1-2
CDR3 protein: CASSPGGRQVDYGYTF
CDR3 DNA: TGTGCCAGCAGCCCTGGGGGCCGTCAGGTAGACTATGGCTACACCTTC

clone size: .
V gene: TRBV14
CDR3 length: 15
D gene: .
J gene: TRBJ1-1
CDR3 protein: CASSQNWGRGTEAFF
CDR3 DNA: TGTGCCAGCAGCCAAAACTGGGGGCGTGGGACTGAAGCTTTCTTT

clone size: .
V gene: TRBV4-1
CDR3 length: 14
D gene: .
J gene: TRBJ2-7
CDR3 protein: CASSQGSGAYEQYF
CDR3 DNA: TGCGCCAGCAGCCAAGGTTCGGGGGCCTACGAGCAGTACTTC

clone size: .
V gene: TRBV6-5
CDR3 length: 13
D gene: TRBD1
J gene: TRBJ2-7
CDR3 protein: CASRGGQVAEQYF
CDR3 DNA: TGTGCCAGCAGAGGGGGACAGGTTGCCGAGCAGTACTTC

clone size: .
V gene: TRBV5-1
CDR3 length: 13
D gene: .
J gene: TRBJ1-2
CDR3 protein: CASSLPGVTGYTF
CDR3 DNA: TGCGCCAGCAGCTTACCAGGGGTCACTGGCTACACCTTC

clone size: .
V gene: TRBV9
CDR3 length: 15
D gene: .
J gene: TRBJ2-3
CDR3 protein: CASSVRGASTDTQYF
CDR3 DNA: TGTGCCAGCAGCGTACGGGGGGCCAGCACAGATACGCAGTATTTT

clone size: .
V gene: TRBV9
CDR3 length: 14
D gene: .
J gene: TRBJ2-2
CDR3 protein: CASSVVGGSGELFF
CDR3 DNA: TGTGCCAGCAGCGTAGTCGGGGGATCCGGGGAGCTGTTTTTT

clone size: .
V gene: TRBV3-1/TRBV3-2
CDR3 length: 21
D gene: .
J gene: TRBJ1-6
CDR3 protein: CASSQEYGRRTTSSYNSPLHF
CDR3 DNA: TGTGCCAGCAGCCAAGAGTACGGCAGGCGCACCACCAGCTCCTATAATTCACCCCTCCACTTT

clone size: .
V gene: TRBV27
CDR3 length: 15
D gene: TRBD1
J gene: TRBJ1-5
CDR3 protein: CASSPRDRSNQPQHF
CDR3 DNA: TGTGCCAGCAGTCCTCGGGACAGAAGCAATCAGCCCCAGCATTTT

clone size: .
V gene: TRBV18
CDR3 length: 15
D gene: TRBD2
J gene: TRBJ2-1
CDR3 protein: CASSPYSGGTNEQFF
CDR3 DNA: TGTGCCAGCTCACCATATAGCGGGGGGACCAATGAGCAGTTCTTC

clone size: .
V gene: TRBV19
CDR3 length: 14
D gene: TRBD1
J gene: TRBJ1-2
CDR3 protein: CASSSGTGGYGYTF
CDR3 DNA: TGTGCCAGTAGTAGCGGGACAGGGGGCTATGGCTACACCTTC

clone size: .
V gene: TRBV7-8
CDR3 length: 14
D gene: TRBD1
J gene: TRBJ2-2
CDR3 protein: CASSWTGNTGELFF
CDR3 DNA: TGTGCCAGCAGCTGGACAGGGAACACCGGGGAGCTGTTTTTT

clone size: .
V gene: TRBV20-1
CDR3 length: 11
D gene: .
J gene: TRBJ1-1
CDR3 protein: CSAIGDTEAFF
CDR3 DNA: TGCAGTGCTATAGGAGACACTGAAGCTTTCTTT

clone size: .
V gene: TRBV4-1
CDR3 length: 15
D gene: .
J gene: TRBJ1-6
CDR3 protein: CASSQEGGGNSPLHF
CDR3 DNA: TGCGCCAGCAGCCAAGAAGGCGGGGGTAATTCACCCCTCCACTTT

clone size: .
V gene: TRBV7-2
CDR3 length: 14
D gene: .
J gene: TRBJ1-3
CDR3 protein: CASSLEASGNTIYF
CDR3 DNA: TGTGCCAGCAGCTTAGAAGCCTCTGGAAACACCATATATTTT

clone size: .
V gene: TRBV12-3/TRBV12-4
CDR3 length: 13
D gene: TRBD2
J gene: TRBJ2-3
CDR3 protein: CASSPSGVDTQYF
CDR3 DNA: TGTGCCAGCAGCCCCAGCGGGGTTGATACGCAGTATTTT

clone size: once
V gene: TRBV6-5
CDR3 length: 15
D gene: .
J gene: TRBJ1-5
CDR3 protein: CASRVRGYSNQPQHF
CDR3 DNA: TGTGCCAGCAGGGTAAGGGGCTACAGCAATCAGCCCCAGCATTTT

clone size: once
V gene: TRBV24-1
CDR3 length: 13
D gene: TRBD2
J gene: TRBJ2-5
CDR3 protein: CAIAGGSQETQYF
CDR3 DNA: TGTGCCATCGCGGGAGGCTCTCAAGAGACCCAGTACTTC

clone size: .
V gene: TRBV19
CDR3 length: 16
D gene: TRBD1
J gene: TRBJ1-1
CDR3 protein: CASSIRDVRGYTEAFF
CDR3 DNA: TGTGCCAGTAGTATCCGGGATGTCAGGGGGTACACTGAAGCTTTCTTT

clone size: .
V gene: TRBV6-5
CDR3 length: 15
D gene: TRBD1
J gene: TRBJ2-5
CDR3 protein: CASSYYDRGKGTQYF
CDR3 DNA: TGTGCCAGCAGTTACTATGACAGGGGAAAGGGGACCCAGTACTTC

clone size: once
V gene: TRBV7-9
CDR3 length: 14
D gene: .
J gene: TRBJ2-3
CDR3 protein: CASSTYQTASPQYF
CDR3 DNA: TGTGCCAGCAGCACATATCAGACTGCAAGTCCGCAGTATTTT

clone size: .
V gene: TRBV7-2
CDR3 length: 14
D gene: .
J gene: TRBJ1-3
CDR3 protein: CASSLTGSGNTIYF
CDR3 DNA: TGTGCCAGCAGCTTAACAGGGTCTGGAAACACCATATATTTT

clone size: .
V gene: TRBV12-3/TRBV12-4
CDR3 length: 12
D gene: .
J gene: TRBJ1-5
CDR3 protein: CPLGLNHQPQHF
CDR3 DNA: TGCCCCCTCGGACTAAACCATCAGCCCCAGCATTTT

clone size: .
V gene: TRBV5-6
CDR3 length: 14
D gene: .
J gene: TRBJ1-6
CDR3 protein: CASSLAGSNSPLHF
CDR3 DNA: TGTGCCAGCAGCTTGGCGGGGTCCAATTCACCCCTCCACTTT

clone size: .
V gene: TRBV6-5
CDR3 length: 16
D gene: TRBD1
J gene: TRBJ1-5
CDR3 protein: CASSSRADRGDQPQHF
CDR3 DNA: TGTGCCAGCAGTTCACGGGCGGACAGGGGGGATCAGCCCCAGCATTTT

clone size: .
V gene: TRBV5-1
CDR3 length: 15
D gene: TRBD2
J gene: TRBJ2-1
CDR3 protein: CASSGLRAGNNEQFF
CDR3 DNA: TGCGCCAGCAGCGGGCTGAGAGCGGGGAACAATGAGCAGTTCTTC